This note documents a single T cell receptor beta chain sequence. Its antigen remains unknown. This specimen comes from a study of T cell responses to AZD1222 COVID-19 vaccine. Study-wide context: Pooled together were second doses at about 4 or about 12 weeks. Study-level findings and limits: Breadth and depth of Spike-specific TCRs rose after two AZD1222 doses. Mostly white British, mostly female donors; authors suggested clonal diversity may be underestimated.

In germline, CDR1 is SGHRS, CDR2 YFSETQ. Trimming stripped 0 bases from V and 8 bases from J, with 29 bases between. The CDR3 covers 19 residues. Sequencing used immunoSEQ multiplex PCR; TCRdb keeps in-frame clones, though not all of them. The profile shows 95,000 to 100,000 clones, approximately 90% of them singletons. The sequencing used peripheral blood, collected on day 0 of AZD1222 vaccination. The V gene is TRBV5-1, the J gene TRBJ1-1, with TRBD1 as a possible D gene (6 bases). This clonotype was obtained from an adult in good health. CDR3 sequence reads: CASSLAWTARLVAGTEAFF. DNA for the CDR3: TGCGCCAGCAGCTTGGCCTGGACAGCCAGGCTAGTTGCTGGGACCGAAGCTTTCTTT. Together with reference TRBV5-1 and TRBJ1-1, the CDR3 gives the full variable domain: KAGVTQTPRYLIKTRGQQVTLSCSPISGHRSVSWYQQTPGQGLQFLFEYFSETQRNKGNFPGRFSGRQFSNSRSEMNVSTLELGDSALYLCASSLAWTARLVAGTEAFFGQGTRLTVV.